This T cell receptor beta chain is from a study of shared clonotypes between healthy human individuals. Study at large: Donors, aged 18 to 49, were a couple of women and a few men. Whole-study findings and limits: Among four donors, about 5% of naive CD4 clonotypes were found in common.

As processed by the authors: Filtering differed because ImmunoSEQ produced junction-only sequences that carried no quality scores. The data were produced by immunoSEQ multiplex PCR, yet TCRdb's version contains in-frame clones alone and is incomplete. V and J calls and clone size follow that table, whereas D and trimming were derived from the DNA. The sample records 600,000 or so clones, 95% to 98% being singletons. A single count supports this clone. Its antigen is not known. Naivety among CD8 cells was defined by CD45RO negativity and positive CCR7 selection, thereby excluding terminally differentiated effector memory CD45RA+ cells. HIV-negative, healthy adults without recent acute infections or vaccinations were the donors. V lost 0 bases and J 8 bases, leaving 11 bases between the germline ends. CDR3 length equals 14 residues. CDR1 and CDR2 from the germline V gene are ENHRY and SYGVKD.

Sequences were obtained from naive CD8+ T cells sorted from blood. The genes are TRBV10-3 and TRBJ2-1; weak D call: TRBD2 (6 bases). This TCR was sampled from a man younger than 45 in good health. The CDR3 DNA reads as TGTGCCATCAGTGAGTCTCTGGGGGAGGATGAGCAGTTCTTC. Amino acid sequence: CAISESLGEDEQFF.